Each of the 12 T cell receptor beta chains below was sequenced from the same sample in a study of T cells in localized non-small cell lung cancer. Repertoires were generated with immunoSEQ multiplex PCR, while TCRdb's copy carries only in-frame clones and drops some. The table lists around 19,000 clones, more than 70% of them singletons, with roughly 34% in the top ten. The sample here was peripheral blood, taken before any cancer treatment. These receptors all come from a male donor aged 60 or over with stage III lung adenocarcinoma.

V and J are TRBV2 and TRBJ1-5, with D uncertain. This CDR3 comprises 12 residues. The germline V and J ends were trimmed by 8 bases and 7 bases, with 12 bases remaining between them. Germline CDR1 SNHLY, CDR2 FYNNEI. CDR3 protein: CASRDMGQPQHF. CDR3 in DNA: TGTGCCAGCCGGGATATGGGACAGCCCCAGCATTTT.

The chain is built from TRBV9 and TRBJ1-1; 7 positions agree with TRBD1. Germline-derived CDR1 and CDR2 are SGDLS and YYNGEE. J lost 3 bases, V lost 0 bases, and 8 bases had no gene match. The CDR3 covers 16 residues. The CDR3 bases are TGTGCCAGCAGCGTAGGATCAGGGGGGGCGTACACTGAAGCTTTCTTT. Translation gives CASSVGSGGAYTEAFF.

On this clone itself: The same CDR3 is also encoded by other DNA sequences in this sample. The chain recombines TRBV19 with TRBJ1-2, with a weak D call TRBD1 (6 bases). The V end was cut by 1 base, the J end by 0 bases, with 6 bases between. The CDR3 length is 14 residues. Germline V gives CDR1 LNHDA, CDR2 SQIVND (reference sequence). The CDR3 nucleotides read TGTGCCAGTAGTATAGGGACAGCTAACTATGGCTACACCTTC. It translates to CASSIGTANYGYTF. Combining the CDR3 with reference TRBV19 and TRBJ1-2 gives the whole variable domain DGGITQSPKYLFRKEGQNVTLSCEQNLNHDAMYWYRQDPGQGLRLIYYSQIVNDFQKGDIAEGYSVSREKKESFPLTVTSAQKNPTAFYLCASSIGTANYGYTFGSGTRLTVV.

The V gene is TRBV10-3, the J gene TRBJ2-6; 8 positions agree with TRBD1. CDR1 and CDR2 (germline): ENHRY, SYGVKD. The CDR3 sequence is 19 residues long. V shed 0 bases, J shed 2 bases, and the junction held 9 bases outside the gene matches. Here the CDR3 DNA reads TGTGCCATCAGTGAGTCGAGAGGACAGGGAAATACTGGGGCCAACGTCCTGACTTTC. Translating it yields CAISESRGQGNTGANVLTF.

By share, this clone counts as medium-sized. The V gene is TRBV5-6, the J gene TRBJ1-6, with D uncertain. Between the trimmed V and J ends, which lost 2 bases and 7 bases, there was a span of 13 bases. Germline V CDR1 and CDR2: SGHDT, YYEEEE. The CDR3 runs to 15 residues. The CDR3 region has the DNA TGTGCCAGCAGCTTCCGTTTTGAGAGCAATTCACCCCTCCACTTT. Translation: CASSFRFESNSPLHF. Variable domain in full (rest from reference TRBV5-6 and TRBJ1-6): DAGVTQSPTHLIKTRGQQVTLRCSPKSGHDTVSWYQQALGQGPQFIFQYYEEEERQRGNFPDRFSGHQFPNYSSELNVNALLLGDSALYLCASSFRFESNSPLHFGNGTRLTVT.

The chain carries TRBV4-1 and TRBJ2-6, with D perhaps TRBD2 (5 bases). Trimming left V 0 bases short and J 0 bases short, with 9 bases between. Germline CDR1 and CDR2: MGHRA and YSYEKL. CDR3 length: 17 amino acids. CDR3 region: CASSQERVNSGANVLTF. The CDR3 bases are TGCGCCAGCAGCCAAGAGCGGGTGAACTCTGGGGCCAACGTCCTGACTTTC.

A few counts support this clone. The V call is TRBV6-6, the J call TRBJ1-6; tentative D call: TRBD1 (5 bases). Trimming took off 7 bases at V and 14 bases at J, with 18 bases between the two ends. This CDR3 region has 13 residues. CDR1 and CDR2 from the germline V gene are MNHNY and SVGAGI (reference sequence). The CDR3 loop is CASTAGTANALHF. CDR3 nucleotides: TGTGCCAGCACCGCCGGGACGGCCAATGCCCTCCACTTT.

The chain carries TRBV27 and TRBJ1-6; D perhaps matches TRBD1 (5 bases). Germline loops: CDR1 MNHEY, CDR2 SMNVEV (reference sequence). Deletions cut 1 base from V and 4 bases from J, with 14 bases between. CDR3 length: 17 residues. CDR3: CASSLYVGGGYNSPLHF. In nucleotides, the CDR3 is TGTGCCAGCAGTTTATACGTGGGGGGGGGATATAATTCACCCCTCCACTTT.

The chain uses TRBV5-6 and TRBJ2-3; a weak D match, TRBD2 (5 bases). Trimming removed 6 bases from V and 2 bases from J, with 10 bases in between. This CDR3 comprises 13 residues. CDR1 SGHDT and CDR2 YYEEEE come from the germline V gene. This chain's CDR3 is CASKERNTDTQYF. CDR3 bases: TGTGCCAGCAAAGAGCGGAACACAGATACGCAGTATTTT.

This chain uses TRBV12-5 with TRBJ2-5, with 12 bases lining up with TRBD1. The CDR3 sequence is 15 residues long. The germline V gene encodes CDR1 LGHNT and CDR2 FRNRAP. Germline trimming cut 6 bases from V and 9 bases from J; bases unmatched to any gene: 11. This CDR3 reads CASGLTGTGGISQYF. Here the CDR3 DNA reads TGTGCTAGTGGCCTAACCGGGACAGGGGGCATATCCCAGTACTTC.

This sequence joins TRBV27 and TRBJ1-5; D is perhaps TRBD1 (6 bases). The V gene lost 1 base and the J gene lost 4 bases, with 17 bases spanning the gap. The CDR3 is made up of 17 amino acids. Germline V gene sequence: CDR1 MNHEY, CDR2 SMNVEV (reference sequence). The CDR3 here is CASSLFGGGIGNQPQHF. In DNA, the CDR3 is TGTGCCAGCAGTTTATTCGGAGGGGGTATAGGGAATCAGCCCCAGCATTTT.

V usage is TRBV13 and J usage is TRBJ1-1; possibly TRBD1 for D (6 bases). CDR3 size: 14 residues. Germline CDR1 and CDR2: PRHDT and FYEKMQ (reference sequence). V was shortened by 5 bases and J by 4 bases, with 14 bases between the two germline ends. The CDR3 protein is CASSTGGGGTEAFF. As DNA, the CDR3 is TGTGCCAGCAGCACCGGAGGGGGGGGCACTGAAGCTTTCTTT.